This T cell receptor beta chain was obtained from a study of brain metastases from non-small cell lung cancer. This clone appeared once. Here immunoSEQ multiplex PCR was the method, and the copy in TCRdb shows in-frame clones only, minus some. The data show around 2,500 clones, about four fifths seen once. This receptor was obtained from a donor at least 40 years old with non-small cell lung cancer. Specimen: primary lung tumor tissue.

Here the CDR3 DNA reads TGTGCCAGCAGCGTAAACAGGAACACTGAAGCTTTCTTT. Its translation is CASSVNRNTEAFF. This chain uses TRBV11-3 with TRBJ1-1; D gene ambiguous. CDR1 is SGHNT, CDR2 YENEEA, per germline. The V end was cut by 5 bases, the J end by 1 base, with 8 bases between. The length of the CDR3 is 13 residues.